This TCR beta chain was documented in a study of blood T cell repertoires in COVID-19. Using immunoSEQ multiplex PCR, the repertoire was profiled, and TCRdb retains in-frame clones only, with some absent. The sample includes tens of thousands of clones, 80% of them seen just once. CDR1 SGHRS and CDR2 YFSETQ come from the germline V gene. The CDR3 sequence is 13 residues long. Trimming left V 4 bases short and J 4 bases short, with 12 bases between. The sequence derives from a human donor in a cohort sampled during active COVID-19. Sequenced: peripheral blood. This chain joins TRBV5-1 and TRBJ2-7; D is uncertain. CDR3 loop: CASSGQFPYEQYF. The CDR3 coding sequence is TGCGCCAGCAGCGGGCAGTTCCCTTACGAGCAGTACTTC.